The 22 T cell receptor beta chains presented below share a single source sample, sequenced in a study of control samples from healthy donors and cancer patients. Assay: immunoSEQ multiplex PCR; the TCRdb copy retains only in-frame clones and omits some. This sample carries 150,000 to 190,000 clones, nearly 95% of them seen once, and the ten largest clones take under 2.5%. Specimen: blood. Receptors were obtained from a man aged 50 to 59 in good health.

The chain combines TRBV19 with TRBJ2-7; 8 nucleotides agree with TRBD1. J was trimmed by 3 bases and V by 3 bases; bases with no gene match: 4. Germline lookup yields CDR1 LNHDA and CDR2 SQIVND (reference sequence). The CDR3 consists of 14 residues. The CDR3 DNA reads as TGTGCCAGTAGTATCCGACAGGGGTACTACGAGCAGTACTTC. The encoded protein is CASSIRQGYYEQYF.

This clone came up once. The J gene is TRBJ1-2, the V gene TRBV5-6, with 8 bases aligning to TRBD1. The CDR3 covers 16 residues. Trimming cost V 4 bases and J 1 base; bases outside gene matches: 9. CDR1 and CDR2 (germline): SGHDT, YYEEEE. CDR3 bases: TGTGCCAGCAGCCTTGGACAGGGAGGTAGTAACTATGGCTACACCTTC. Protein product: CASSLGQGGSNYGYTF.

This clone appeared once. The chain couples TRBV5-1 to TRBJ2-1; tentatively, D is TRBD2 (6 bases). CDR3 length: 14 amino acids. The germline V and J ends were trimmed by 4 bases and 8 bases, with 16 bases remaining between them. Germline lookup yields CDR1 SGHRS and CDR2 YFSETQ. CDR3 bases: TGCGCCAGCAGCCTAACTACTAGCCATGATGAGCAGTTCTTC. Amino acids: CASSLTTSHDEQFF.

The rearrangement uses TRBV3-1 (or the pseudogene TRBV3-2) and TRBJ1-1; no definite D call. CDR3 size: 14 residues. CDR1 is LGHDT and CDR2 is YNNKEL in the germline V gene (reference sequence). V was clipped by 2 bases and J by 6 bases, with 13 bases between them. CDR3 nucleotide sequence: TGTGCCAGCAGCCAATTTCGGGGAACTGCTGAAGCTTTCTTT. Protein: CASSQFRGTAEAFF.

This chain uses TRBV12-3 or TRBV12-4 with TRBJ2-3, with a weak D call TRBD2 (6 bases). This CDR3 has 13 amino acids. Trimming removed 5 bases from V and 4 bases from J, with 10 bases in between. CDR3 residues: CASSPWGADTQYF. The CDR3 DNA reads as TGTGCCAGCAGTCCCTGGGGGGCAGATACGCAGTATTTT.

A single count supports this clone. V gene TRBV2 combines with J gene TRBJ2-5; possible D gene TRBD1, 6 bases. The CDR3 runs 14 residues. Trimming stripped 2 bases from V and 5 bases from J, with 12 bases between. Germline CDR1 SNHLY, CDR2 FYNNEI. CDR3 amino acids: CASSEIQGWETQYF. Written as DNA, the CDR3 is TGTGCCAGCAGTGAAATCCAGGGGTGGGAGACCCAGTACTTC.

This chain connects TRBV6-4 to TRBJ1-3; D unclear. Trimming removed 6 bases from V and 4 bases from J, with 7 bases in between. CDR1 and CDR2 from the germline V gene are MRHNA and SNTAGT. The CDR3 totals 12 residues. The CDR3 loop reads CASRKSGNTIYF. The CDR3 DNA follows: TGTGCCAGCAGAAAATCGGGAAACACCATATATTTT.

The chain is built from TRBV7-6 and TRBJ2-6; D call uncertain. This CDR3 region has 16 residues. The germline gives CDR1 SGHVS, CDR2 FNYEAQ. Trimming stripped 2 bases from V and 0 bases from J, with 8 bases between. The CDR3 is CASSLNLGSGANVLTF. As DNA, the CDR3 is TGTGCCAGCAGCTTAAATCTTGGCTCTGGGGCCAACGTCCTGACTTTC.

The rearrangement uses TRBV6-5 and TRBJ2-5; 11 bases are shared with TRBD1. The CDR3 extends over 15 amino acids. Germline trimming cut 6 bases from V and 7 bases from J; bases unmatched to any gene: 10. Per the germline V gene, CDR1 is MNHEY and CDR2 is SVGAGI. The CDR3 loop reads CASSVGTGGWVTQYF. The CDR3, as DNA: TGTGCCAGCAGCGTTGGGACAGGGGGATGGGTGACCCAGTACTTC.

This sequence joins TRBV27 and TRBJ2-2; D unclear. The CDR3 is 14 amino acids. Trimming left V 6 bases short and J 4 bases short, with 12 bases between. Germline assignment: CDR1 MNHEY and CDR2 SMNVEV (reference sequence). CDR3 sequence reads: CASSLGLLTGELFF. As DNA, the CDR3 is TGTGCCAGCAGCCTGGGGTTACTCACCGGGGAGCTGTTTTTT.

This clone was counted only a few times. The rearrangement uses TRBV4-2 and TRBJ1-2; D is ambiguous. The CDR3 totals 13 residues. Trimming removed 1 base at V and 2 bases at J, with 5 bases between. CDR1 LGHNA and CDR2 YNFKEQ come from the germline V gene. In DNA, the CDR3 is TGTGCCAGCAGCCAAGTAGGAAACTATGGCTACACCTTC. It codes for CASSQVGNYGYTF.

The genes are TRBV10-2 and TRBJ2-2; D tentatively reads TRBD1 or TRBD2 (6 bases each). CDR1 and CDR2 from the germline V gene are WSHSY and SAAADI. CDR3 length: 12 amino acids. V lost 6 bases, J lost 6 bases, and 8 bases lay in between. CDR3 in amino acids: CASREGAGELFF. As DNA, the CDR3 is TGCGCCAGCAGGGAGGGGGCCGGGGAGCTGTTTTTT.

This rearrangement joins TRBV4-2 to TRBJ2-2, with D uncertain. Deletions cut 0 bases from V and 9 bases from J, with 5 bases between. Germline V gene sequence: CDR1 LGHNA, CDR2 YNFKEQ. The CDR3 consists of 12 residues. As DNA, the CDR3 is TGTGCCAGCAGCCAAGACGCCCGGGAGCTGTTTTTT. Encoded protein: CASSQDARELFF.

The chain carries TRBV19 and TRBJ2-7; D tentatively reads TRBD1 or TRBD2 (6 bases each). The V and J ends lost 10 bases and 7 bases respectively, with 14 bases between them. The CDR3 totals 11 residues. Germline CDR1 and CDR2: LNHDA and SQIVND (reference sequence). The chain's CDR3 is CANGRGREQYF. DNA of the CDR3: TGTGCCAATGGTCGGGGGCGAGAGCAGTACTTC.

CDR3: CASSYGRGRNYGYTF. The CDR3 coding sequence is TGTGCCAGCAGTTACGGGAGGGGGCGCAACTATGGCTACACCTTC. The rearrangement uses TRBV6-5 and TRBJ1-2; 7 nucleotides align to TRBD1. V shed 2 bases and J 2 bases; nucleotides not matched to a gene: 5. This CDR3 contains 15 residues. CDR1 MNHEY and CDR2 SVGAGI come from the germline V gene.

The chain recombines TRBV9 with TRBJ1-4, with 11 positions matching TRBD1. Germline V gives CDR1 SGDLS, CDR2 YYNGEE. The CDR3 has 15 residues. J gave up 8 bases and V 4 bases, and 7 bases lay outside the gene matches. Here the CDR3 DNA reads TGTGCCAGCAGCCCCAGGACAGGGGGCGTCGAAAAACTGTTTTTT. Amino acids: CASSPRTGGVEKLFF.

This sequence joins TRBV9 and TRBJ2-1; 11 bases are shared with TRBD2. CDR3 length: 17 residues. Germline loops: CDR1 SGDLS, CDR2 YYNGEE. The ends lost 4 bases at V and 5 bases at J; junction bases unmatched: 11. Here the CDR3 DNA reads TGTGCCAGCAGCCCGACCGGGACTAGCGGAATAAACAATGAGCAGTTCTTC. It yields the protein CASSPTGTSGINNEQFF.

The chain joins TRBV6-5 to TRBJ2-5; a weak D match, TRBD2 (6 bases). This CDR3 contains 15 residues. Germline V gene sequence: CDR1 MNHEY, CDR2 SVGAGI. Trimming removed 0 bases at V and 0 bases at J, with 8 bases between. Written as DNA, the CDR3 is TGTGCCAGCAGTTACTCAGGGAGGTACCAAGAGACCCAGTACTTC. Its translation is CASSYSGRYQETQYF.

The V call is TRBV28, the J call TRBJ2-1; unclear D gene. Per the germline V gene, CDR1 is MDHEN and CDR2 is SYDVKM. The CDR3 covers 13 residues. V lost 5 bases and J lost 11, with 16 bases in between. The CDR3 sequence is CASSLNTGIKQFF. DNA of the CDR3: TGTGCCAGCAGTCTTAACACGGGTATTAAGCAGTTCTTC.

The V call is TRBV28, the J call TRBJ2-7, with 7 bases aligning to TRBD2. Germline V gene data show CDR1 as MDHEN and CDR2 as SYDVKM. The CDR3 has 14 residues. The ends lost 2 bases at V and 4 bases at J; junction bases unmatched: 5. CDR3 protein: CASSLAGEGYEQYF. In DNA form, the CDR3 reads TGTGCCAGCAGTTTAGCGGGAGAGGGGTACGAGCAGTACTTC.

The count of this clone is one. The chain uses TRBV6-4 and TRBJ2-3; 9 nucleotides align to TRBD2. CDR1 and CDR2 from the germline V gene are MRHNA and SNTAGT. V lost 2 bases, J lost 2 bases, and 2 bases stayed unmatched. This CDR3 region has 15 residues. As DNA, the CDR3 is TGTGCCAGCAGTGACGCTAGCGGGGACACAGATACGCAGTATTTT. Residues: CASSDASGDTDTQYF.

The chain uses TRBV18 and TRBJ1-2; D ambiguous. The germline V gene has CDR1 KGHSH and CDR2 LQKENI. The germline V and J ends were trimmed by 1 base and 8 bases, with 8 bases remaining between them. The CDR3 spans 12 residues. Here the CDR3 DNA reads TGTGCCAGCTCACCACTTGCGGGGGGCTACACCTTC. Translating gives CASSPLAGGYTF.